The T cell receptor (beta chain) under discussion was sequenced for a study of CD8+ T cells in alopecia areata. Study background: A 6-month period off drug followed tofacitinib, which lasted 6 to 18 months.

It was cDNA, reverse transcribed from extracted RNA, that served as the sequencing template. Sequencing used immunoSEQ multiplex PCR; TCRdb keeps in-frame clones, though not all of them. The sample shows about 120,000 clones, more than 30% of them seen only once. V lost 2 bases, J lost 2 bases, and 7 bases lay in between. Germline V CDR1 and CDR2: MNHEY, SMNVEV (reference sequence). The CDR3 sequence is 13 residues long. The specimen was CD4+ T cells sorted from blood. This chain connects TRBV27 to TRBJ2-7, with D unresolved. The sequence derives from a human donor with alopecia areata. CDR3 loop: CASSLKPPYEQYF. The CDR3, as DNA: TGTGCCAGCAGTTTAAAGCCCCCCTACGAGCAGTACTTC.